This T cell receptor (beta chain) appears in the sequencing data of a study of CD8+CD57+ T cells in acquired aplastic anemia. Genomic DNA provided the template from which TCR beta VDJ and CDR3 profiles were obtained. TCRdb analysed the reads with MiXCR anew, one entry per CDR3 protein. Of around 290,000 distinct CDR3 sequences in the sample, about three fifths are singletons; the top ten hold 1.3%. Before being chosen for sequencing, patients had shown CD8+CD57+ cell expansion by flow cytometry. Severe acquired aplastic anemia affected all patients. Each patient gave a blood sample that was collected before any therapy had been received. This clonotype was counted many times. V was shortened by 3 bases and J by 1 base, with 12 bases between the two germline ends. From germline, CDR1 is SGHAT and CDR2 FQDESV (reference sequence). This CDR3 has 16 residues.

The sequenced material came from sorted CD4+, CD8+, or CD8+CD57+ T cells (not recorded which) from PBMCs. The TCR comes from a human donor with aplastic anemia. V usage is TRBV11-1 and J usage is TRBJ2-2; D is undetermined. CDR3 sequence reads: CASSLRRGWNTGELFF. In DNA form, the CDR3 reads TGTGCCAGCAGCTTGAGACGAGGCTGGAACACCGGGGAGCTGTTTTTT.